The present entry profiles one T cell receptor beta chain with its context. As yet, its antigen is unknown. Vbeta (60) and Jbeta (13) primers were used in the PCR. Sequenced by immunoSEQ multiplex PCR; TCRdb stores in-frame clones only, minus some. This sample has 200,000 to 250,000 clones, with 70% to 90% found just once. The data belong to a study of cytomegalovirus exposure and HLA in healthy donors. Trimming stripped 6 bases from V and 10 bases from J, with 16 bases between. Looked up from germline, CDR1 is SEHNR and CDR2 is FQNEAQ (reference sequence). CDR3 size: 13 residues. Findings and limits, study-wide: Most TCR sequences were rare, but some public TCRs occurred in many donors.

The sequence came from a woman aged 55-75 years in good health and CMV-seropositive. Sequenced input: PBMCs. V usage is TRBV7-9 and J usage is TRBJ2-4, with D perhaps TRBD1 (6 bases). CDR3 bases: TGTGCCAGCAGTACCTCCGGGACACAAATTCAGTACTTC. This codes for CASSTSGTQIQYF.